This passage covers 16 T cell receptor beta chains from one sample sequenced in a study of T cells after yellow fever vaccination. TCRdb re-derived calls from the 5' RACE reads in MiXCR, one entry per CDR3 protein. This table holds 200,000 to 250,000 distinct CDR3 sequences, approximately 3% found once. The sequences come from CD4+ T cells sorted from PBMCs, collected 10 days after the yellow fever booster vaccination. These receptors were obtained from a man younger than 35 who received the YFV17D yellow fever vaccine.

This clonotype has at least ten counts. The CDR3 here is CASSPSPGTDTQYF. The CDR3 nucleotides are TGTGCCAGCAGCCCGAGTCCCGGGACAGATACGCAGTATTTT. The rearrangement links TRBV7-2 to TRBJ2-3; D is undetermined. V shed 5 bases and J shed 3 bases, with 12 bases lying between them. Germline values: CDR1 SGHTA, CDR2 FQGNSA. CDR3 size: 14 residues.

The genes are TRBV4-2 and TRBJ2-6, with D perhaps matching TRBD2 (5 bases). The CDR3 runs to 17 residues. The V end lost 1 base, the J end lost 0 bases, and 10 bases lay between the germline ends. Per germline, CDR1 LGHNA and CDR2 YNFKEQ. The CDR3 spells CASSQGGQASGANVLTF. CDR3 DNA sequence: TGTGCCAGCAGCCAAGGAGGGCAGGCCTCTGGGGCCAACGTCCTGACTTTC.

This clonotype was found a few times. The chain couples TRBV2 to TRBJ1-2; 10 positions match TRBD1. The V gene's germline CDR1 is SNHLY and CDR2 FYNNEI. Germline trimming cut 4 bases from V and 7 bases from J; bases unmatched to any gene: 9. The CDR3 has 15 amino acids. CDR3 nucleotides: TGTGCCAGCAGTGCGGGACAGGGGACGGTCCGTGGCTACACCTTC. Its protein product is CASSAGQGTVRGYTF.

This clonotype was counted ten times or more. The chain recombines TRBV7-2 with TRBJ2-5; 10 bases are shared with TRBD1. The CDR3 is made up of 15 amino acids. The germline gives CDR1 SGHTA, CDR2 FQGNSA. V dropped 4 bases and J dropped 5; count of bases not matched to a gene: 7. Here the CDR3 DNA reads TGTGCCAGCAGCTCCCAGACAGGGGGCGCGGAGACCCAGTACTTC. It codes for CASSSQTGGAETQYF.

About this clonotype itself: This sequence may be a read error, since a much larger clone differs from it by one base. This chain joins TRBV6-1 and TRBJ1-1; D uncertain. Germline V gene sequence: CDR1 MNHNS, CDR2 SASEGT. Trimming took off 6 bases at V and 1 base at J, with 12 bases between the two ends. The CDR3 is made up of 14 amino acids. The CDR3 DNA follows: TGTGCCAGCAGCGAATGGACGGAGAACACTGAAGCTTTCTTT. It yields the protein CASSEWTENTEAFF.

This clonotype was counted only a few times. The V and J genes are TRBV4-3 and TRBJ2-3; 7 bases align to TRBD1. The germline gives CDR1 LGHNA, CDR2 YSLEER. Trimming took 4 bases from V and 7 from J; bases not matched to a gene: 8. This CDR3 comprises 14 residues. The CDR3 DNA reads as TGCGCCAGCAGCCGAAAGACAGGGTCCCATACGCAGTATTTT. It encodes CASSRKTGSHTQYF.

At least ten counts were recorded for this clonotype. The J gene is TRBJ1-1, the V gene TRBV7-2; D call uncertain. The CDR3 loop spans 14 amino acids. The germline gives CDR1 SGHTA, CDR2 FQGNSA. V was pared by 4 bases and J by 6 bases, with 15 bases between. In nucleotides, the CDR3 is TGTGCCAGCAGCTCGGTGATTATAAGCGCTGAAGCTTTCTTT. Encoded protein: CASSSVIISAEAFF.

The CDR3 DNA reads TGTGCCAGCAGCGTAGTCCCCCCCGGGGTTGGTTTGGGCACTGAAGCTTTCTTT. Translation: CASSVVPPGVGLGTEAFF. V is TRBV7-2 and J is TRBJ1-1; D unresolved. Germline assignment: CDR1 SGHTA and CDR2 FQGNSA. Trimming stripped 5 bases from V and 4 bases from J, with 26 bases between. This CDR3 is 18 amino acids long.

The gene calls are TRBV10-3 and TRBJ2-7; tentatively, D is TRBD1 (6 bases). The CDR3 is 11 amino acids. Germline lookup yields CDR1 ENHRY and CDR2 SYGVKD. Between the trimmed V and J ends, which lost 11 bases and 3 bases, there was a span of 11 bases. The CDR3 nucleotides are TGTGCCTCCAGACAGGACTACGAGCAGTACTTC. Translated, it gives CASRQDYEQYF.

V is TRBV7-6 and J is TRBJ2-2; D remains ambiguous. This CDR3 is 14 amino acids long. Trimming shortened V by 1 base and J by 6 bases, and 9 bases separated the two germline ends. Germline CDR1 SGHVS, CDR2 FNYEAQ. The CDR3 bases are TGTGCCAGCAGCTTAGTTTTGGGTTCCGGGGAGCTGTTTTTT. Amino acids: CASSLVLGSGELFF. The complete variable domain, with remaining parts taken from reference TRBV7-6 and TRBJ2-2, reads GAGVSQSPRYKVTKRGQDVALRCDPISGHVSLYWYRQALGQGPEFLTYFNYEAQQDKSGLPNDRFSAERPEGSISTLTIQRTEQRDSAMYRCASSLVLGSGELFFGEGSRLTVL.

This clonotype was observed many times. The CDR3 bases are TGTGCCAGCAGCTTACAGGGTTCTTACGAGCAGTACGTC. As protein: CASSLQGSYEQYV. The chain carries TRBV5-4 and TRBJ2-7, with TRBD1 as a possible D gene (6 bases). Germline V gene lookup returns CDR1 SGHNT and CDR2 YYREEE (reference sequence). The CDR3 totals 13 residues. Trimming left V 2 bases short and J 4 bases short, with 10 bases between.

This clonotype was counted at least ten times. This chain connects TRBV7-2 to TRBJ1-6; D unclear. The CDR3 contains 17 residues. The germline gives CDR1 SGHTA, CDR2 FQGNSA. Trimming shortened V by 4 bases and J by 7 bases, and 20 bases separated the two germline ends. The CDR3 DNA reads as TGTGCCAGCAGCTCAACCCCCATCGTACGCCCGAATTCACCCCTCCACTTT. The encoded protein is CASSSTPIVRPNSPLHF. Looking up the rest from reference TRBV7-2 and TRBJ1-6 gives the full variable domain: GAGVSQSPSNKVTEKGKDVELRCDPISGHTALYWYRQSLGQGLEFLIYFQGNSAPDKSGLPSDRFSAERTGGSVSTLTIQRTQQEDSAVYLCASSSTPIVRPNSPLHFGNGTRLTVT.

In its sample, this clonotype was seen many times. V usage is TRBV7-2 and J usage is TRBJ1-2, with 8 bases that match TRBD1. Germline V gene lookup returns CDR1 SGHTA and CDR2 FQGNSA. CDR3 length: 14 residues. V lost 1 base and J lost 5; bases outside the gene matches: 3. As DNA, the CDR3 is TGTGCCAGCAGCTTAGGGACAGGGCTTTATGGCTACACCTTC. Translation gives CASSLGTGLYGYTF.

The chain uses TRBV30 and TRBJ1-2, with D unclear. CDR3 length: 12 residues. Germline CDR1 GTSNPN, CDR2 SVGIG (reference sequence). V was cut by 0 bases and J by 4 bases, with 6 bases left in between. The chain's CDR3 is CAWSVSGYGYTF. The CDR3 DNA is TGTGCCTGGAGTGTAAGTGGCTATGGCTACACCTTC.

The gene calls are TRBV10-3 and TRBJ2-1, with a possible D match to TRBD1 (5 bases). The CDR3 sequence is 13 residues long. Germline CDR1 reads ENHRY; CDR2 reads SYGVKD. V lost 6 bases to trimming and J lost 6 bases, with 12 bases between them. CDR3 DNA: TGTGCCATCAGCCTCGACAGACCCAATGAGCAGTTCTTC. Translated, it gives CAISLDRPNEQFF.

This clonotype was seen repeatedly, ten times or more. In DNA, the CDR3 is TGTGCCAGCAGCTTTTCTGCAGGGGGGGATTCACCCCTCCACTTT. As protein: CASSFSAGGDSPLHF. The rearrangement links TRBV7-9 to TRBJ1-6; 7 nucleotides align to TRBD1. Trimming cost V 3 bases and J 8 bases; bases outside gene matches: 7. Germline values: CDR1 SEHNR, CDR2 FQNEAQ (reference sequence). This CDR3 is built from 15 residues. The variable domain in full, with the rest retrieved from reference TRBV7-9 and TRBJ1-6, is DTGVSQNPRHKITKRGQNVTFRCDPISEHNRLYWYRQTLGQGPEFLTYFQNEAQLEKSRLLSDRFSAERPKGSFSTLEIQRTEQGDSAMYLCASSFSAGGDSPLHFGNGTRLTVT.